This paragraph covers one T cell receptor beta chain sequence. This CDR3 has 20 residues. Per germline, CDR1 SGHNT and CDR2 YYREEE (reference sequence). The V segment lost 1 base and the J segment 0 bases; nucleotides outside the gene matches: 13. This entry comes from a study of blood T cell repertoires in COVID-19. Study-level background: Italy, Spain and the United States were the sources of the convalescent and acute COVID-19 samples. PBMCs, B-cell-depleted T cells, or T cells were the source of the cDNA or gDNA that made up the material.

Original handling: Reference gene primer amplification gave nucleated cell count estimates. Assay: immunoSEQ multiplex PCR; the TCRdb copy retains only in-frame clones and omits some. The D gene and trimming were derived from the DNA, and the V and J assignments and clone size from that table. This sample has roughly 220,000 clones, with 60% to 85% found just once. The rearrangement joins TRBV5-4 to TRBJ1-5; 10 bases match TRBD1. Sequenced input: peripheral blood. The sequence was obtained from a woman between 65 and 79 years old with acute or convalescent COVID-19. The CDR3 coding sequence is TGTGCCAGCAGCTTGTGGGTGGGGACAGGGGCGCCCCTTAGCAATCAGCCCCAGCATTTT. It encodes CASSLWVGTGAPLSNQPQHF.